The sequence of this T cell receptor beta chain was determined in a study of shared clonotypes between healthy human individuals. Here immunoSEQ multiplex PCR was the method, and the copy in TCRdb shows in-frame clones only, minus some. The sample records 2,500,000 or so clones, roughly 93% being singletons. V lost 4 bases, J lost 3 bases, and 3 bases stayed unmatched. The germline V gene encodes CDR1 SQVTM and CDR2 ANQGSEA. The CDR3 runs 14 residues. This chain connects TRBV29-1 to TRBJ2-5; TRBD2 matches at 12 bases. The material sequenced was naive CD4+ T cells from PBMCs. Subset reported: CD45RA+ positively selected. This TCR came from a man aged 18 to 29 in good health. Some clones in this sample may be carry-over from other donors' samples. In nucleotides, the CDR3 is TGCAGCGTTGCACTAGCGGGAGGAAAAGAGACCCAGTACTTC. Translation gives CSVALAGGKETQYF.